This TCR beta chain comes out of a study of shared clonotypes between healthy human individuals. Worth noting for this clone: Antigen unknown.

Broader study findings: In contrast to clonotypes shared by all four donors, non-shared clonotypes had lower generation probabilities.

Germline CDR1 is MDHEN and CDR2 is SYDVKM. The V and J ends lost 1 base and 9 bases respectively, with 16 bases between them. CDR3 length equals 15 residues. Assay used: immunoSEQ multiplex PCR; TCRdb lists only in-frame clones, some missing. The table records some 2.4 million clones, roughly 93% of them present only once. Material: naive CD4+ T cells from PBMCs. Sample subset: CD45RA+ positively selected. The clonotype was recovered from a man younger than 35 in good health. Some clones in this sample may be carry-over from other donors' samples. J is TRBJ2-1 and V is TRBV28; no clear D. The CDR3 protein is CASSLYFGSSGEQFF. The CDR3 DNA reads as TGTGCCAGCAGTTTATATTTTGGATCCTCGGGTGAGCAGTTCTTC.